This entry lists 25 T cell receptor beta chains sequenced from one sample in a study of T cell changes during pregnancy in multiple sclerosis. Profiling relied on immunoSEQ multiplex PCR, and the TCRdb table lists in-frame clones only, not all of them. Of about 33,000 clones listed, approximately 92% were seen once; the top ten hold roughly 1.2%. Material: PBMCs (not recorded whether the cells were cultured). All receptors come from a female donor with multiple sclerosis, enrolled in a pregnancy study.

This sequence joins TRBV13 and TRBJ1-3, with 7 bases lining up with TRBD1. The CDR3 loop spans 15 amino acids. V shed 5 bases and J 3 bases; nucleotides not matched to a gene: 7. CDR1 PRHDT and CDR2 FYEKMQ come from the germline V gene (reference sequence). In nucleotides, the CDR3 is TGTGCCAGCAGCCTCGACAGGGCCTATGGAAACACCATATATTTT. Encoded protein: CASSLDRAYGNTIYF.

V is TRBV2 and J is TRBJ1-4, with D possibly matching TRBD1 (6 bases). Trimming took off 11 bases at V and 7 bases at J, with 17 bases between the two ends. Per the germline V gene, CDR1 is SNHLY and CDR2 is FYNNEI. The CDR3 length is 13 residues. CDR3 sequence (DNA): TGTGCCTGCATTAGGGAAGGGGGTGAAAAACTGTTTTTT. Translating it yields CACIREGGEKLFF.

This clone was counted between two and nine times. The chain recombines TRBV11-2 with TRBJ2-7; 9 nucleotides agree with TRBD2. CDR1 is SGHAT and CDR2 is FQNNGV in the germline V gene. The CDR3 sequence is 17 residues long. V lost 0 bases to trimming and J lost 0 bases; unmatched junction nucleotides: 6. Here the CDR3 DNA reads TGTGCCAGCAGCTTAGACGACCTGGGACTAGCCTCCTACGAGCAGTACTTC. It codes for CASSLDDLGLASYEQYF.

This rearrangement joins TRBV12-2 to TRBJ1-4; TRBD1 reflects the table's D call only, with no check against the DNA. TRBV12-2 is a recognized pseudogene. This CDR3 has 16 amino acids. DNA of the CDR3: TGTGCAAGTCGCCAAGACTGGGACAGGGTCTTCGAAAAACTGTTTTTT. Translated: CASRQDWDRVFEKLFF.

J is TRBJ1-4 and V is TRBV11-2; no reliable D call. Per germline, CDR1 SGHAT and CDR2 FQNNGV. This CDR3 has 14 residues. Trimming removed 1 base at V and 6 bases at J, with 9 bases between. CDR3 loop: CASSLGANYEKLFF. As DNA, the CDR3 is TGTGCCAGCAGCTTAGGGGCAAACTATGAAAAACTGTTTTTT. Variable domain in full (rest from reference TRBV11-2 and TRBJ1-4): EAGVAQSPRYKIIEKRQSVAFWCNPISGHATLYWYQQILGQGPKLLIQFQNNGVVDDSQLPKDRFSAERLKGVDSTLKIQPAKLEDSAVYLCASSLGANYEKLFFGSGTQLSVL.

V usage is TRBV7-9 and J usage is TRBJ2-5, with D unresolved. Trimming removed 5 bases at V and 4 bases at J, with 17 bases between. The CDR3 is 15 residues long. The germline V gene has CDR1 SEHNR and CDR2 FQNEAQ (reference sequence). The CDR3 region has the DNA TGTGCCAGCAGCCCGCCCTTCCGCTCGGGAGAGACCCAGTACTTC. It translates to CASSPPFRSGETQYF.

The gene calls are TRBV25-1 and TRBJ1-1; no definite D call. The CDR3 has 12 residues. CDR1 is MGHDK, CDR2 SYGVNS, per germline. V was pared by 3 bases and J by 4 bases, with 6 bases between. The CDR3 protein is CASSDPSTEAFF. As DNA, the CDR3 is TGTGCCAGCAGTGACCCTAGCACTGAAGCTTTCTTT.

This clone has just one count. The chain's CDR3 is CATQPPGSSPKLFF. The CDR3 region has the DNA TGTGCCACCCAACCCCCAGGGAGTTCACCAAAACTGTTTTTT. This chain links TRBV6-5 with TRBJ1-4, with D perhaps TRBD1 (5 bases). V was trimmed by 10 bases and J by 10 bases, leaving 22 bases between them. Germline CDR1 is MNHEY and CDR2 is SVGAGI. This CDR3 region has 14 residues.

J is TRBJ1-1 and V is TRBV28, with 8 bases matching TRBD1. Trimming cost V 5 bases and J 3 bases; bases outside gene matches: 5. The germline V gene has CDR1 MDHEN and CDR2 SYDVKM. The length of the CDR3 is 14 residues. The CDR3: CASSTGQEHTEAFF. CDR3 coding DNA: TGTGCCAGCAGTACGGGACAGGAGCACACTGAAGCTTTCTTT.

The genes are TRBV2 and TRBJ1-3; 7 nucleotides agree with TRBD1. Germline V gene lookup returns CDR1 SNHLY and CDR2 FYNNEI. The ends lost 2 bases at V and 1 base at J; junction bases unmatched: 2. CDR3 length equals 15 residues. This chain's CDR3 is CASSETQGSGNTIYF. For the CDR3, the DNA is TGTGCCAGCAGTGAAACACAGGGGTCTGGAAACACCATATATTTT.

The V and J genes are TRBV28 and TRBJ2-5, with 11 bases matching TRBD1. The germline V gene has CDR1 MDHEN and CDR2 SYDVKM. V dropped 1 base and J dropped 5; count of bases not matched to a gene: 6. The CDR3 is made up of 16 amino acids. In nucleotides, the CDR3 is TGTGCCAGCAGTTTATCGGACAGGGGGCGTCGGGAGACCCAGTACTTC. Protein product: CASSLSDRGRRETQYF.

V and J are TRBV19 and TRBJ2-2, with 7 bases aligning to TRBD1. The CDR3 is 14 residues long. Germline lookup yields CDR1 LNHDA and CDR2 SQIVND (reference sequence). Trimming took 7 bases from V and 5 from J; bases not matched to a gene: 7. The CDR3 DNA reads TGTGCCAGTAAACCCAGGGGGAATACCGGGGAGCTGTTTTTT. This translates into CASKPRGNTGELFF. Filled out from reference TRBV19 and TRBJ2-2, the complete variable domain reads DGGITQSPKYLFRKEGQNVTLSCEQNLNHDAMYWYRQDPGQGLRLIYYSQIVNDFQKGDIAEGYSVSREKKESFPLTVTSAQKNPTAFYLCASKPRGNTGELFFGEGSRLTVL.

The V and J genes are TRBV5-4 and TRBJ2-1, with TRBD2 matching 7 bases. The CDR3 spans 15 residues. CDR1 SGHNT and CDR2 YYREEE come from the germline V gene (reference sequence). Germline trimming cut 4 bases from V and 3 bases from J; bases unmatched to any gene: 7. CDR3 DNA: TGTGCCAGCAGCCCGGACCGGGACTACTACAATGAGCAGTTCTTC. Translation gives CASSPDRDYYNEQFF. Full variable domain (remainder filled in from reference TRBV5-4 and TRBJ2-1): ETGVTQSPTHLIKTRGQQVTLRCSSQSGHNTVSWYQQALGQGPQFIFQYYREEENGRGNFPPRFSGLQFPNYSSELNVNALELDDSALYLCASSPDRDYYNEQFFGPGTRLTVL.

This chain connects TRBV6-4 to TRBJ2-1, with 14 bases aligning to TRBD2. Per germline, CDR1 MRHNA and CDR2 SNTAGT. Trimming cost V 4 bases and J 6 bases; bases outside gene matches: 5. The length of the CDR3 is 16 residues. The CDR3 sequence is CASSASGTSGSNEQFF. The CDR3 nucleotides are TGTGCCAGCAGTGCCTCCGGGACTAGCGGGAGCAATGAGCAGTTCTTC.

V is TRBV28 and J is TRBJ1-2; D perhaps matches TRBD1 (5 bases). V lost 1 base to trimming and J lost 4 bases, with 16 bases between them. Germline V CDR1 and CDR2: MDHEN, SYDVKM. This CDR3 contains 16 residues. The CDR3 sequence: CASSLFSQGLSYGYTF. The CDR3 nucleotides are TGTGCCAGCAGTTTATTTTCCCAGGGACTATCCTATGGCTACACCTTC.

The chain employs TRBV21-1 and TRBJ2-7. TRBV21-1 is given as a pseudogene. The CDR3 loop spans 15 amino acids. The CDR3 loop is CASSKGRDGFYEQYF. The DNA for the CDR3 is TGTGCCAGCAGCAAAGGCCGGGACGGTTTCTACGAGCAGTACTTC.

This chain links TRBV29-1 with TRBJ2-1; 8 bases agree with TRBD2. CDR3 length equals 13 residues. V gave up 6 bases and J gave up 9 bases; unmatched junction bases: 10. Germline CDR1 SQVTM, CDR2 ANQGSEA. Here the CDR3 DNA reads TGCAGCGTCTCCGGGACTAGGAGTGTTGAGCAGTTCTTC. Protein product: CSVSGTRSVEQFF.

The chain has TRBV7-9 and TRBJ1-2; D may be TRBD1 (6 bases). The length of the CDR3 is 14 residues. The germline CDR1 and CDR2 sequences are SEHNR and FQNEAQ (reference sequence). Trimming left V 1 base short and J 4 bases short, with 10 bases between. The CDR3: CASSLDRDPYGYTF. The CDR3 coding sequence is TGTGCCAGCAGCTTAGACAGGGACCCCTATGGCTACACCTTC.

V gene TRBV19 combines with J gene TRBJ1-5, with a weak D call TRBD1 (5 bases). The CDR3 extends over 15 amino acids. Trimming stripped 0 bases from V and 4 bases from J, with 10 bases between. CDR1 is LNHDA, CDR2 SQIVND, per germline (reference sequence). CDR3: CASSIDGQGNQPQHF. The DNA for the CDR3 is TGTGCCAGTAGTATAGATGGTCAGGGTAATCAGCCCCAGCATTTT. The full variable domain, in which reference TRBV19 and TRBJ1-5 provide the parts outside the CDR3, is DGGITQSPKYLFRKEGQNVTLSCEQNLNHDAMYWYRQDPGQGLRLIYYSQIVNDFQKGDIAEGYSVSREKKESFPLTVTSAQKNPTAFYLCASSIDGQGNQPQHFGDGTRLSIL.

The CDR3 DNA follows: TGCGCCAGCAGCCTGGCGGGAGGAAACACCATATATTTT. This codes for CASSLAGGNTIYF. The chain joins TRBV5-1 to TRBJ1-3; D is uncertain. The CDR3 is 13 amino acids. Germline assignment: CDR1 SGHRS and CDR2 YFSETQ. Trimming pared 4 bases from V and 4 bases from J, leaving 9 bases between.

This chain uses TRBV6-5 with TRBJ1-1; D call uncertain. Germline V gene lookup returns CDR1 MNHEY and CDR2 SVGAGI. Trimming took off 1 base at V and 8 bases at J, with 11 bases between the two ends. CDR3 length equals 13 residues. The CDR3 region is CASSYWGWGEAFF. Written as DNA, the CDR3 is TGTGCCAGCAGTTACTGGGGTTGGGGAGAAGCTTTCTTT.

This chain links TRBV30 with TRBJ1-5; D might be TRBD1 (5 bases). CDR3 length equals 14 residues. V dropped 3 bases and J dropped 5 bases, with 14 bases sitting between them. Germline V CDR1 and CDR2: GTSNPN, SVGIG (reference sequence). CDR3 protein: CAWSGDSLDQPQHF. DNA of the CDR3: TGTGCCTGGAGCGGGGACTCTTTGGATCAGCCCCAGCATTTT.

J is TRBJ2-1 and V is TRBV6-5; TRBD2 matches 8 bases. CDR1 and CDR2 from the germline V gene are MNHEY and SVGAGI. This CDR3 has 15 amino acids. With V trimmed by 0 bases and J by 8 bases, 6 bases remained unmatched. This CDR3 is CASSYSGGRRHEQFF. DNA for the CDR3: TGTGCCAGCAGTTACTCGGGCGGGAGGCGCCATGAGCAGTTCTTC.

The V and J genes are TRBV5-3 and TRBJ1-5; D remains ambiguous. TRBV5-3 is known as an ORF, though its function is uncertain. The CDR3 has 15 residues. The V and J ends lost 4 bases and 2 bases respectively, with 13 bases between them. The chain's CDR3 is CARSGPVIGNQPQHF. The CDR3 region has the DNA TGTGCCAGAAGCGGTCCCGTAATTGGCAATCAGCCCCAGCATTTT.

The rearrangement uses TRBV29-1 and TRBJ2-7; 13 nucleotides line up with TRBD2. This CDR3 comprises 16 residues. Trimming took 1 base from V and 4 from J; bases not matched to a gene: 7. Germline CDR1 reads SQVTM; CDR2 reads ANQGSEA. CDR3 sequence reads: CSVEGLAGGENYEQYF. CDR3 in DNA: TGCAGCGTTGAAGGACTAGCGGGAGGAGAAAATTACGAGCAGTACTTC.